Sequencing of this T cell receptor beta chain was carried out in a study of blood T cell repertoires in COVID-19. Study background: In each case, the material was cDNA or gDNA derived from T cells, B-cell-depleted T cells, or PBMCs.

How the authors handled the data: Amplification with reference gene primers provided the estimates of nucleated cell counts. Sequenced by immunoSEQ multiplex PCR; TCRdb stores in-frame clones only, minus some. V and J calls and clone size are as listed in that table; D and trimming were resolved from the DNA. The sample gives 200,000 or so clones, more than 85% of which show up once; 0.8% to 1% is in the top ten. V gave up 2 bases and J gave up 2 bases; unmatched junction bases: 10. The length of the CDR3 is 19 residues. The germline CDR1 and CDR2 sequences are SGHRS and YFSETQ. The clonotype was recovered from a man in his 60s with COVID-19, enrolled during active disease. The chain employs TRBV5-1 and TRBJ2-5; TRBD2 aligns across 15 bases. The sequenced material came from peripheral blood. The CDR3 sequence: CASSFRGLAGGPDQETQYF. The CDR3, as DNA: TGCGCCAGCAGCTTTAGAGGACTAGCGGGGGGGCCGGATCAAGAGACCCAGTACTTC.